Following are 15 T cell receptor beta chains from one sample sequenced in a study of T cell clonality in common variable immunodeficiency. Sequencing used immunoSEQ multiplex PCR; TCRdb keeps in-frame clones, though not all of them. Listed for the sample are roughly 42,000 clones, none seen a single time. Sequencing was carried out using peripheral blood mononuclear cells. The receptors were gathered from a person aged 18 to 69 in good health.

This clone was seen ten or more times. The read terminates 3 residues before the CDR3 end, so the remaining end is supplied by the germline J gene. V gene TRBV4-2 combines with J gene TRBJ2-7; 8 bases fit TRBD2. With V trimmed by 4 bases and J by 1 base, 6 bases remained unmatched. Germline values: CDR1 LGHNA, CDR2 YNFKEQ. This CDR3 contains 15 residues. The CDR3 bases that were read are TGTGCCAGCAGCCGGGAGCGGGGGCCTTCCTACGAG. Protein product: CASSRERGPSYE. The entire CDR3 reads CASSRERGPSYEQYF.

At least ten counts were recorded for this clone. The read terminates 3 residues before the CDR3 end, so the remaining end is supplied by the germline J gene. This chain links TRBV30 with TRBJ2-3, with 7 bases matching TRBD2. This CDR3 region has 15 residues. The trim removed 0 bases at V and 5 bases at J, leaving 8 bases unmatched. Germline V gene sequence: CDR1 GTSNPN, CDR2 SVGIG (reference sequence). The CDR3 spells CAWSVTSGKGDTQYF. Partial CDR3 DNA: TGTGCCTGGAGTGTAACGAGCGGGAAGGGAGATACG.

This clone was observed many times. The read terminates 3 residues ahead of where the CDR3 ends, so the germline J gene completes it. V gene TRBV18 combines with J gene TRBJ2-2; 9 bases are a match to TRBD2. Trimming removed 5 bases from V and 7 bases from J; junction bases left unmatched: 8. This CDR3 comprises 15 residues. The V gene's germline CDR1 is KGHSH and CDR2 LQKENI. CDR3 DNA, as far as it was read: TGTGCCAGCTCATCAATCGCTAGCGGGATCGGGGAG. Protein product: CASSSIASGIGE. The complete CDR3 protein is CASSSIASGIGELFF.

The table lists this clone with many counts. The read ends 3 residues before the CDR3 terminus; that terminus is restored from the germline J gene. The chain combines TRBV2 with TRBJ2-7; the D is unclear. Germline CDR1 SNHLY, CDR2 FYNNEI. The length of the CDR3 is 13 residues. Trimming took 0 bases from V and 5 from J, leaving 8 bases between them. The CDR3 loop is CASSEASRNEQYF. CDR3 DNA (partial): TGTGCCAGCAGTGAAGCATCTAGGAACGAG.

For this clone: The read falls 3 residues short of the CDR3 end, and the missing part is taken from the germline J gene. V and J are TRBV5-1 and TRBJ1-2; D is undetermined. The CDR3 sequence is 16 residues long. Germline V gives CDR1 SGHRS, CDR2 YFSETQ. The V gene lost 0 bases and the J gene lost 5 bases, with 17 bases spanning the gap. The CDR3 bases that were read are TGCGCCAGCAGCTTGGAGGGCCGATCCGTAGAATATGGC. As protein: CASSLEGRSVEYG. The CDR3 in its entirety is CASSLEGRSVEYGYTF.

At least ten counts were recorded for this clone. CDR3: CASSPDRGRFGTEAFF. The part of the CDR3 DNA that was read is TGTGCCAGCTCACCCGACAGGGGGCGTTTCGGCACTGAA. The V and J genes are TRBV18 and TRBJ1-1; 10 positions agree with TRBD1. The read comes to an end 3 residues before the CDR3 does, leaving the germline J gene to fill in the end. CDR3 length: 16 residues. The germline V gene encodes CDR1 KGHSH and CDR2 LQKENI. After removal of 3 bases from V and 4 bases from J, the junction contained 8 bases not matched to a gene.

This clone occurred many times. The junction and the germline gene differ at one end; a read error may be behind it. The CDR3 end lies 3 residues beyond the end of the read and is filled in from the germline J gene. V is TRBV4-2 and J is TRBJ2-7, with TRBD1 identical over 7 bases. This CDR3 contains 14 residues. Germline CDR1 is LGHNA and CDR2 is YNFKEQ. This CDR3 reads CASSQSQGAYEQYF. The CDR3 bases that were read are TGCGCCAGCAGCCAATCTCAGGGGGCCTACGAG.

This clone was recorded at least ten times. The DNA ends 3 residues before the CDR3 does, and the rest of the CDR3 is filled in from the germline J gene. V and J are TRBV20-1 and TRBJ2-7; D might be TRBD1 (6 bases). There are 15 residues in the CDR3. V was pared by 3 bases and J by 3 bases, with 18 bases between. Germline CDR1 reads DFQATT; CDR2 reads SNEGSKA (reference sequence). CDR3 DNA, as far as it was read: TGCAGTGCTAGGGCAGGGACACAGGGCTACTACGAG. As protein: CSARAGTQGYYE. The whole CDR3 reads CSARAGTQGYYEQYF.

There are many counts of this clone. The sequenced fragment ends 3 residues before the CDR3 boundary, so the rest is inferred from the germline J gene. This sequence joins TRBV20-1 and TRBJ2-7; 8 nucleotides match TRBD1. Trimming took 5 bases from V and 5 from J; bases not matched to a gene: 8. This CDR3 is 13 amino acids long. Germline loops: CDR1 DFQATT, CDR2 SNEGSKA (reference sequence). CDR3 amino acids: CSAPSPGQDEQYF. CDR3 DNA, as far as it was read: TGCAGTGCTCCATCTCCGGGACAGGACGAG.

This clone has a count of ten or more. The CDR3 goes on 3 residues after the read ends, and that part is filled in from the germline J gene. J is TRBJ2-2 and V is TRBV11-2; D tentatively reads TRBD1 or TRBD2 (5 bases each). Germline V gene sequence: CDR1 SGHAT, CDR2 FQNNGV. The V end lost 5 bases, the J end lost 5 bases, and 15 bases lay between the germline ends. The CDR3 has 15 residues. The CDR3 sequence: CASSIASGSTGELFF. The sequenced part of the CDR3 DNA is TGTGCCAGCAGCATTGCTTCAGGGAGTACCGGGGAG.

This clone occurred many times. The read gets to within 3 residues of the CDR3 end, and the germline J gene fills in the rest. The rearrangement links TRBV5-1 to TRBJ1-1; perhaps TRBD1 as D (6 bases). Trimming left V 0 bases short and J 4 bases short, with 7 bases between. The CDR3 runs to 13 residues. Germline loops: CDR1 SGHRS, CDR2 YFSETQ. Partial CDR3 DNA: TGCGCCAGCAGCTTGGCAGGGGTCACTGAA. This translates into CASSLAGVTE. The whole CDR3 sequence reads CASSLAGVTEAFF.

Many counts were recorded for this clone. The CDR3 end lies 3 residues beyond the end of the read and is filled in from the germline J gene. The J gene is TRBJ2-3, the V gene TRBV18; unclear D gene. V shed 2 bases and J shed 2 bases, with 5 bases lying between them. From germline, CDR1 is KGHSH and CDR2 LQKENI. The CDR3 is made up of 13 amino acids. CDR3 region: CASSPRLTDTQYF. The sequenced part of the CDR3 DNA is TGTGCCAGCTCACCAAGACTCACAGATACG.

In this sample, this clone turned up many times. CDR3 bases read: TGCGCCAGCAGCCTACCCCTGGAGGGCTACGAG. It codes for CASSLPLEGYE. The entire CDR3 is CASSLPLEGYEQYF. This chain connects TRBV5-1 to TRBJ2-7, with D tentatively TRBD2 (6 bases). The missing CDR3 end, 3 residues past where the read stops, is filled in from the germline J gene. V gave up 4 bases and J gave up 3 bases, with 14 bases separating them. Germline lookup yields CDR1 SGHRS and CDR2 YFSETQ. There are 14 residues in the CDR3.

This clone was seen ten or more times. The read comes to an end 3 residues before the CDR3 does, leaving the germline J gene to fill in the end. This chain connects TRBV28 to TRBJ1-6, with D perhaps TRBD1 (5 bases). Trimming cost V 6 bases and J 7 bases, with 13 bases left between them. There are 14 residues in the CDR3. Germline V gene data show CDR1 as MDHEN and CDR2 as SYDVKM. The CDR3: CASRGLEGNSPLHF. CDR3 DNA, as far as it was read: TGTGCCAGCAGGGGACTGGAGGGAAATTCACCC.

This clone has a count of ten or more. The read stops 3 residues short of the end of the CDR3; the missing end is completed from the germline J gene. V usage is TRBV10-1 and J usage is TRBJ2-3, with 11 positions matching TRBD2. Germline CDR1 and CDR2: WNHNN and SYGVQD (reference sequence). This CDR3 has 17 amino acids. CDR3 loop: CASSESIPGLAVKTQYF. CDR3 DNA (partial): TGCGCCAGCAGTGAGTCGATCCCGGGACTAGCGGTAAAGACG.